These 13 T cell receptor beta chains share one sample of origin, sequenced in a study of T cells in Graves' hyperthyroidism and ophthalmopathy. Amplification of TCR beta CDR3 regions was performed using RNA transcripts as template. First-round RT-PCR targeting the TCR CDR3 was performed with the HTBI primer set. TCRdb re-called the multiplex PCR reads with MiXCR, one entry per CDR3 protein. The sample lists roughly 380,000 distinct CDR3 sequences, 12% to 15% seen once, with 5.3% in the top ten. Sequenced material: blood. The receptors stem from a woman aged 18-30 years with Graves' hyperthyroidism.

This clonotype has ten or more counts. This chain links TRBV6-1 with TRBJ1-2; 7 bases map to TRBD1. CDR3 length: 14 residues. V trimming: 2 bases; J trimming: 2 bases; junction bases outside the gene matches: 2. Germline loops: CDR1 MNHNS, CDR2 SASEGT. CDR3 sequence (DNA): TGTGCCAGCAGTGAAATGGGACAGAACTATGGCTACACCTTC. Protein: CASSEMGQNYGYTF.

Turning to this clonotype: One end of the junction varies from germline; a read error may be responsible. This chain uses TRBV5-6 with TRBJ2-7; a weak D match, TRBD2 (6 bases). The CDR3 contains 13 residues. The germline V gene encodes CDR1 SGHDT and CDR2 YYEEEE. CDR3 region: CAGSLGGPYEQYF. CDR3 coding DNA: TGTGCCGGCAGCTTGGGGGGACCCTACGAGCAGTACTTC.

This clonotype was seen repeatedly, ten times or more. V is TRBV27 and J is TRBJ2-1, with 8 positions matching TRBD2. The CDR3 has 14 amino acids. V was pared by 6 bases and J by 1 base, with 2 bases of the junction left unmatched. Germline V gene lookup returns CDR1 MNHEY and CDR2 SMNVEV (reference sequence). CDR3 loop: CASRGGGSYNEQFF. The CDR3 region has the DNA TGTGCCAGCAGGGGCGGGGGGTCCTACAATGAGCAGTTCTTC.

This clonotype was seen many times. The rearrangement links TRBV28 to TRBJ2-1; possibly TRBD1 for D (5 bases). V was pared by 4 bases and J by 4 bases, with 17 bases between. The CDR3 extends over 16 amino acids. Germline CDR1 and CDR2: MDHEN and SYDVKM. CDR3 in DNA: TGTGCCAGCAGTTCCCAAGACAGTGAGAGTTACAATGAGCAGTTCTTC. Its protein product is CASSSQDSESYNEQFF.

As concerns this clonotype: A much bigger clone sits one base away, suggesting this may be a read error. The chain employs TRBV6-2 or TRBV6-3 and TRBJ1-1; D might be TRBD1 (5 bases). V was cut by 4 bases and J by 5 bases, with 11 bases left in between. Germline loops: CDR1 MNHEY, CDR2 SVGEGT. The CDR3 totals 13 residues. Here the CDR3 DNA reads TGTGCCAGCAGTTTCAGGGTTGGGACTGAAGCTTTCTTT. Amino acids: CASSFRVGTEAFF.

This clonotype has at least ten counts. The rearrangement uses TRBV7-8 and TRBJ1-5; 8 bases fit TRBD1. Germline loops: CDR1 SGHVS, CDR2 FQNEAQ. V lost 4 bases and J lost 9; bases outside the gene matches: 11. This CDR3 has 15 residues. The CDR3 here is CASSSGTGPTWPQHF. The CDR3 DNA sequence: TGTGCCAGCAGCTCGGGGACAGGTCCTACGTGGCCCCAGCATTTT.

The V call is TRBV6-5, the J call TRBJ1-2; 9 nucleotides agree with TRBD1. CDR3 length: 15 amino acids. The V gene's germline CDR1 is MNHEY and CDR2 SVGAGI. V lost 4 bases and J lost 7; bases outside the gene matches: 10. The chain's CDR3 is CASSSTGGQGRGYTF. DNA of the CDR3: TGTGCCAGCAGTTCAACTGGGGGACAGGGACGTGGCTACACCTTC.

The table lists this clonotype with many counts. The genes are TRBV10-3 and TRBJ2-3; 13 positions agree with TRBD2. Trimming took 4 bases from V and 6 from J; bases not matched to a gene: 1. CDR3 length: 14 amino acids. The germline CDR1 and CDR2 sequences are ENHRY and SYGVKD. CDR3 amino acids: CAISGTSGSDTQYF. The CDR3 DNA is TGTGCCATCAGTGGGACTAGCGGGAGTGATACGCAGTATTTT.

This clonotype has a count of ten or more. The chain recombines TRBV27 with TRBJ2-3; D is perhaps TRBD1 or TRBD2 (5 bases each). The ends were cut back, 2 bases at V and 4 bases at J, with 13 bases in the middle. The CDR3 totals 15 residues. The germline V gene encodes CDR1 MNHEY and CDR2 SMNVEV (reference sequence). CDR3 in amino acids: CASSLATGGADTQYF. The DNA for the CDR3 is TGTGCCAGCAGTTTAGCTACAGGAGGCGCAGATACGCAGTATTTT.

This clonotype was seen at least ten times. V and J are TRBV7-2 and TRBJ1-6; 7 positions agree with TRBD1. V dropped 6 bases and J dropped 8; count of bases not matched to a gene: 4. The CDR3 sequence is 13 residues long. From germline, CDR1 is SGHTA and CDR2 FQGNSA. The CDR3 here is CASRGDSYSPLHF. The CDR3 coding sequence is TGTGCCAGCAGGGGGGACAGCTATTCACCCCTCCACTTT.

The gene calls are TRBV20-1 and TRBJ2-3; D is uncertain. V lost 4 bases and J 9 bases, leaving 5 bases between the germline ends. CDR1 DFQATT and CDR2 SNEGSKA come from the germline V gene (reference sequence). CDR3 length: 9 amino acids. The CDR3 spells CSAIPTQYF. The CDR3 nucleotides read TGCAGTGCTATCCCAACGCAGTATTTT.

This clonotype has a count of ten or more. The chain carries TRBV15 and TRBJ2-5; D not certain. Trimming took off 0 bases at V and 5 bases at J, with 4 bases between the two ends. Germline V gives CDR1 LNHNV, CDR2 YYDKDF (reference sequence). This CDR3 spans 12 amino acids. The CDR3 spells CATSRDGETQYF. The CDR3 DNA is TGTGCCACCAGCAGAGATGGTGAGACCCAGTACTTC. Full variable domain (remainder filled in from reference TRBV15 and TRBJ2-5): DAMVIQNPRYQVTQFGKPVTLSCSQTLNHNVMYWYQQKSSQAPKLLFHYYDKDFNNEADTPDNFQSRRPNTSFCFLDIRSPGLGDTAMYLCATSRDGETQYFGPGTRLLVL.

This clonotype was seen a few times. The rearrangement uses TRBV11-2 and TRBJ2-3; 9 nucleotides align to TRBD1. Germline loops: CDR1 SGHAT, CDR2 FQNNGV. This CDR3 has 16 residues. The J segment lost 6 bases and the V segment lost 4 bases, leaving 11 bases of the junction unmatched. The CDR3 protein is CASSWTGTGFADTQYF. Written as DNA, the CDR3 is TGTGCCAGCAGCTGGACCGGGACAGGGTTTGCGGATACGCAGTATTTT.